Shown below are 27 T cell receptor beta chains from a single sample sequenced in a study of blood T cells in healthy people across ages. With a J-beta primer mix and a sample-barcoded 5' primer, a second PCR ran 7 to 11 cycles. TCRdb fed the 5' RACE reads into MiXCR, producing one record per CDR3 protein. The sample yields 650,000 to 700,000 distinct CDR3 sequences, under 65% seen once. Sequencing was carried out using blood. These receptors were obtained from a woman older than 75 in good health.

This clonotype has only a few counts. The chain carries TRBV29-1 and TRBJ2-1, with a tentative D call TRBD2 (5 bases). V lost 0 bases, J lost 6 bases, and 15 bases lay in between. There are 15 residues in the CDR3. Germline values: CDR1 SQVTM, CDR2 ANQGSEA. The CDR3 is CSVEDLGSASNEQFF. The CDR3 region has the DNA TGCAGCGTTGAAGATTTGGGGAGCGCGTCCAATGAGCAGTTCTTC.

Written as DNA, the CDR3 is TGTGCCAGCAGCTACGGACAGTACAATGAGCAGTTCTTC. Protein: CASSYGQYNEQFF. The rearrangement joins TRBV11-2 to TRBJ2-1; possibly TRBD1 for D (6 bases). This CDR3 has 13 amino acids. Germline V gives CDR1 SGHAT, CDR2 FQNNGV. Between the trimmed V and J ends, which lost 4 bases and 4 bases, there was a span of 8 bases.

The chain combines TRBV30 with TRBJ1-2; D is ambiguous. V dropped 3 bases and J dropped 4 bases, with 15 bases sitting between them. The CDR3 loop spans 14 amino acids. In germline, CDR1 is GTSNPN, CDR2 SVGIG (reference sequence). For the CDR3, the DNA is TGTGCCTGGAGCGAGGCGGCAGACCTCTATGGCTACACCTTC. Translating it yields CAWSEAADLYGYTF.

The chain joins TRBV21-1 to TRBJ1-2; the tabulated D call, TRBD1, remains unverified against the DNA. TRBV21-1 is a pseudogene locus. The CDR3 totals 14 residues. The CDR3 spells CAGLGATSNYGYTF. The CDR3, as DNA: TGTGCCGGTTTGGGGGCCACCAGTAACTATGGCTACACCTTC.

The genes are TRBV5-1 and TRBJ1-1; possibly TRBD1 for D (6 bases). Germline CDR1 SGHRS, CDR2 YFSETQ. The V end was cut by 3 bases, the J end by 2 bases, with 17 bases between. The CDR3 loop spans 16 amino acids. The CDR3 loop reads CASSSYPGGLNTEAFF. The CDR3 region has the DNA TGCGCCAGCAGCTCATACCCGGGGGGGCTTAACACTGAAGCTTTCTTT. Complete variable domain (other parts from reference TRBV5-1 and TRBJ1-1): KAGVTQTPRYLIKTRGQQVTLSCSPISGHRSVSWYQQTPGQGLQFLFEYFSETQRNKGNFPGRFSGRQFSNSRSEMNVSTLELGDSALYLCASSSYPGGLNTEAFFGQGTRLTVV.

This clonotype was seen many times. The V and J genes are TRBV12-3 or TRBV12-4 and TRBJ2-3, with 9 bases that match TRBD1. The CDR3 extends over 13 amino acids. V shed 6 bases and J 7 bases; nucleotides not matched to a gene: 5. The CDR3 nucleotides are TGTGCCAGCAGCACAGGGGGCGCAAATACGCAGTATTTT. This encodes CASSTGGANTQYF.

J is TRBJ1-1 and V is TRBV12-3 or TRBV12-4; possible D gene TRBD1, 5 bases. Trimming took 7 bases from V and 5 from J, leaving 11 bases between them. The CDR3 has 12 amino acids. The CDR3 DNA is TGTGCCAGCACGGACTACAGGACTGAAGCTTTCTTT. It encodes CASTDYRTEAFF.

The chain employs TRBV4-1 and TRBJ1-4; TRBD1 agrees at 9 bases. Germline CDR1 reads MGHRA; CDR2 reads YSYEKL. This CDR3 has 16 amino acids. V shed 0 bases and J 10 bases; nucleotides not matched to a gene: 9. The CDR3 DNA sequence: TGCGCCAGCAGCCAAGACGGGGGACAGGGCCTAGGAAAACTGTTTTTT. Encoded protein: CASSQDGGQGLGKLFF.

Of note for this clonotype: This clone may be a read error of a much larger clone one base away. The V and J genes are TRBV25-1 and TRBJ2-1; 8 bases align to TRBD1. The closer fit of TRBJ2-7 to the DNA end suggests the J call may be wrong. From germline, CDR1 is MGHDK and CDR2 SYGVNS. The CDR3 is made up of 14 amino acids. Written as DNA, the CDR3 is TGTGCCAGCAGGGGACAGGCGAACTACAATGAGCAGTACTTC. Its translation is CASRGQANYNEQYF.

V is TRBV13 and J is TRBJ2-5; D is ambiguous. There are 14 residues in the CDR3. V was clipped by 0 bases and J by 3 bases, with 8 bases between them. Germline lookup yields CDR1 PRHDT and CDR2 FYEKMQ (reference sequence). CDR3 region: CASSLGALKETQYF. The CDR3 region has the DNA TGTGCCAGCAGCTTAGGGGCCCTGAAAGAGACCCAGTACTTC. Full variable domain (remainder filled in from reference TRBV13 and TRBJ2-5): AAGVIQSPRHLIKEKRETATLKCYPIPRHDTVYWYQQGPGQDPQFLISFYEKMQSDKGSIPDRFSAQQFSDYHSELNMSSLELGDSALYFCASSLGALKETQYFGPGTRLLVL.

The J gene is TRBJ2-1, the V gene TRBV9; TRBD2 aligns across 7 bases. The J call is uncertain, as TRBJ2-7 better fits the DNA end. The CDR3 spans 15 residues. CDR1 is SGDLS and CDR2 is YYNGEE in the germline V gene. CDR3 nucleotide sequence: TGTGCCAGCAGCGGGGGAGGGGTCTCCTACAATGAGCAGTACTTC. This encodes CASSGGGVSYNEQYF.

The rearrangement joins TRBV7-3 to TRBJ1-1, with TRBD1 matching 7 bases. The V gene's germline CDR1 is SGHTA and CDR2 FQGTGA. With V trimmed by 1 base and J by 4 bases, 12 bases remained unmatched. CDR3 length: 17 amino acids. DNA for the CDR3: TGTGCCAGCAGCTTAAACCCCCCCCCCACAGGGGCCACTGAAGCTTTCTTT. Its translation: CASSLNPPPTGATEAFF.

The V call is TRBV15, the J call TRBJ2-3; the D call may be TRBD1 or TRBD2 (5 bases each). The length of the CDR3 is 13 residues. Looked up from germline, CDR1 is LNHNV and CDR2 is YYDKDF (reference sequence). V dropped 6 bases and J dropped 6 bases, with 13 bases sitting between them. In DNA, the CDR3 is TGTGCCACCAGTACCGGGGCAAGGGATACGCAGTATTTT. Translated, it gives CATSTGARDTQYF. Full variable domain (remainder filled in from reference TRBV15 and TRBJ2-3): DAMVIQNPRYQVTQFGKPVTLSCSQTLNHNVMYWYQQKSSQAPKLLFHYYDKDFNNEADTPDNFQSRRPNTSFCFLDIRSPGLGDTAMYLCATSTGARDTQYFGPGTRLTVL.

This clonotype has at least ten counts. V is TRBV10-3 and J is TRBJ2-3; no reliable D call. CDR3 length: 11 residues. CDR1 is ENHRY and CDR2 is SYGVKD in the germline V gene. The ends were cut back, 4 bases at V and 3 bases at J, with 2 bases in the middle. The CDR3 DNA reads TGTGCCATCAGTGGTACAGATACGCAGTATTTT. It translates to CAISGTDTQYF.

This chain joins TRBV7-2 and TRBJ2-5, with TRBD2 identical over 8 bases. V lost 4 bases and J lost 5; bases outside the gene matches: 12. The CDR3 contains 16 residues. The germline V gene encodes CDR1 SGHTA and CDR2 FQGNSA. DNA of the CDR3: TGTGCCAGCAGCTCCGGACTAGCCATGGGTCAGGAGACCCAGTACTTC. It encodes CASSSGLAMGQETQYF.

V is TRBV6-5 and J is TRBJ1-2; a possible D gene is TRBD1 (6 bases). Looked up from germline, CDR1 is MNHEY and CDR2 is SVGAGI. V was cut by 5 bases and J by 8 bases, with 15 bases left in between. This CDR3 comprises 13 residues. The CDR3 bases are TGTGCCAGCAGTCCTCAGGGGCCCCTCGGCTACACCTTC. It is translated as CASSPQGPLGYTF.

Details on this clonotype: A clone one base away is much larger, so this may be a read error. This rearrangement joins TRBV4-2 to TRBJ2-1, with 9 positions matching TRBD1. Germline CDR1 is LGHNA and CDR2 is YNFKEQ. This CDR3 is built from 15 residues. The CDR3 DNA reads as TGTGCCGGCAGCCAAGGGGACAGGGTCTACAATGAGCAGTTCTTC. The encoded protein is CAGSQGDRVYNEQFF.

This clonotype came up many times. The J gene is TRBJ2-3, the V gene TRBV27, with D possibly being TRBD2 (5 bases). V was clipped by 6 bases and J by 0 bases, with 16 bases between them. Germline CDR1 and CDR2: MNHEY and SMNVEV (reference sequence). The CDR3 sequence is 16 residues long. The CDR3 DNA reads as TGTGCCAGCAGCCCGGCGGGCAAACCTAGCACAGATACGCAGTATTTT. Its translation: CASSPAGKPSTDTQYF.

This chain uses TRBV20-1 with TRBJ1-2; D perhaps matches TRBD1 (6 bases). Trimming removed 2 bases from V and 0 bases from J, with 16 bases in between. The CDR3 totals 16 residues. CDR1 DFQATT and CDR2 SNEGSKA come from the germline V gene (reference sequence). CDR3 in amino acids: CSARPGGGSPNYGYTF. The CDR3 coding sequence is TGCAGTGCTAGACCCGGGGGCGGCAGCCCTAACTATGGCTACACCTTC.

The genes are TRBV20-1 and TRBJ2-3; 8 bases fit TRBD1. Trimming took 6 bases from V and 2 from J; bases not matched to a gene: 7. Looked up from germline, CDR1 is DFQATT and CDR2 is SNEGSKA (reference sequence). The CDR3 sequence is 14 residues long. The CDR3 is CSAQTGAFTDTQYF. CDR3 coding DNA: TGCAGTGCCCAGACAGGGGCCTTCACAGATACGCAGTATTTT.

The chain is built from TRBV2 and TRBJ2-1; TRBD2 might be the D (5 bases). The CDR3 totals 13 residues. Looked up from germline, CDR1 is SNHLY and CDR2 is FYNNEI. V gave up 5 bases and J gave up 9 bases, with 14 bases separating them. The CDR3 DNA sequence: TGTGCCAGCAGTTCCGAGACCGGGGTTGAGCAGTTCTTC. It encodes CASSSETGVEQFF.

On this clonotype: A single base separates this from a much larger clone, so it may be a read error. CDR3 coding DNA: TGCGCCAGCAGCTTGGTGGGACAGGTCTACAATGAGCAGTACTTC. As protein: CASSLVGQVYNEQYF. This chain links TRBV5-1 with TRBJ2-1, with 8 bases fitting TRBD1. The J call is uncertain, as TRBJ2-7 better fits the DNA end. Germline CDR1 is SGHRS and CDR2 is YFSETQ. CDR3 length: 15 amino acids.

This clonotype was counted ten times or more. The chain links TRBV5-5 to TRBJ1-2; 8 bases match TRBD1. This CDR3 contains 14 residues. The ends lost 4 bases at V and 3 bases at J; junction bases unmatched: 5. The germline V gene encodes CDR1 SGHKS and CDR2 YYEKEE (reference sequence). The CDR3 DNA reads as TGTGCCAGCAGCGTTGACAGGGGCGACTATGGCTACACCTTC. It is translated as CASSVDRGDYGYTF.

This clonotype has a count of ten or more. J is TRBJ2-1 and V is TRBV9; 7 bases map to TRBD2. The germline V gene encodes CDR1 SGDLS and CDR2 YYNGEE. V shed 4 bases and J 9 bases; nucleotides not matched to a gene: 4. This CDR3 region has 12 residues. DNA for the CDR3: TGTGCCAGCAGCACCACGGGAGGTGAGCAGTTCTTC. Its protein product is CASSTTGGEQFF. The variable domain in full, completed from reference TRBV9 and TRBJ2-1, reads DSGVTQTPKHLITATGQRVTLRCSPRSGDLSVYWYQQSLDQGLQFLIQYYNGEERAKGNILERFSAQQFPDLHSELNLSSLELGDSALYFCASSTTGGEQFFGPGTRLTVL.

About this clonotype: One end of the junction fails to match germline, which may point to a read error. The chain has TRBV7-7 and TRBJ1-5; D remains ambiguous. Looked up from germline, CDR1 is SSHAT and CDR2 is FNYEAQ (reference sequence). The CDR3 is made up of 13 amino acids. In DNA, the CDR3 is TGTGCTAGCAGCCGGGAAGTAGGACAGCCCCAGCATTTT. Amino acids: CASSREVGQPQHF. Drawing the rest from reference TRBV7-7 and TRBJ1-5, the complete variable domain is GAGVSQSPRYKVTKRGQDVTLRCDPISSHATLYWYQQALGQGPEFLTYFNYEAQPDKSGLPSDRFSAERPEGSISTLTIQRTEQRDSAMYRCASSREVGQPQHFGDGTRLSIL.

This sequence joins TRBV20-1 and TRBJ1-2; 8 nucleotides agree with TRBD1. The CDR3 extends over 12 amino acids. V shed 6 bases and J 7 bases; nucleotides not matched to a gene: 7. Germline CDR1 reads DFQATT; CDR2 reads SNEGSKA (reference sequence). The DNA of the CDR3 is TGCAGTGCGGCGGGACAGGCAGGTGGCTACACCTTC. Translated: CSAAGQAGGYTF.

The chain joins TRBV5-6 to TRBJ2-2; TRBD1 matches 9 bases. Trimming removed 7 bases from V and 1 base from J; junction bases left unmatched: 2. Germline-derived CDR1 and CDR2 are SGHDT and YYEEEE. This CDR3 is built from 14 residues. CDR3 sequence reads: CASRGQGNTGELFF. The CDR3 nucleotides are TGTGCCAGCCGGGGACAGGGGAACACCGGGGAGCTGTTTTTT.